These 7 T cell receptor beta chains were sequenced from one sample in a study of beta chain features in type 1 diabetes. The authors reverse transcribed all of the isolated RNA, so sequencing captured expressed TCRB transcripts. Here immunoSEQ multiplex PCR was the method, and the copy in TCRdb shows in-frame clones only, minus some. The sample holds approximately 340,000 clones, roughly 16% seen once. Sequenced: naive CD4+ T cells from blood. The receptors stem from a woman younger than 30 in good health.

The J gene is TRBJ2-7, the V gene TRBV15, with 7 bases that match TRBD2. CDR3 length: 14 amino acids. CDR1 and CDR2 (germline): LNHNV, YYDKDF (reference sequence). V gave up 9 bases and J gave up 7 bases; unmatched junction bases: 15. As DNA, the CDR3 is TGTGCCACAGCCGGAGGCGGGAGCAGAGTAGAGCAGTACTTC. Encoded protein: CATAGGGSRVEQYF.

A few counts support this clone. J is TRBJ1-2 and V is TRBV19; 10 positions agree with TRBD1. The CDR3 sequence is 17 residues long. Unmatched junction bases numbered 15, after V lost 3 bases and J lost 8 bases. CDR1 LNHDA and CDR2 SQIVND come from the germline V gene (reference sequence). The CDR3: CASSISSTGGAYGGYTF. In nucleotides, the CDR3 is TGTGCCAGTAGTATCTCCTCGACAGGGGGCGCTTATGGCGGCTACACCTTC.

This clone has just a few counts. This rearrangement joins TRBV25-1 to TRBJ2-1, with D tentatively TRBD1 (5 bases). CDR1 is MGHDK, CDR2 SYGVNS, per germline. The CDR3 has 14 residues. V gave up 0 bases and J gave up 2 bases, with 5 bases separating them. DNA for the CDR3: TGTGCCAGCAGTGAATACAGGGCCTACAATGAGCAGTTCTTC. This translates into CASSEYRAYNEQFF.

The chain couples TRBV27 to TRBJ2-5; 10 bases map to TRBD2. Germline V gene data show CDR1 as MNHEY and CDR2 as SMNVEV (reference sequence). The CDR3 covers 14 residues. After removal of 3 bases from V and 5 bases from J, the junction contained 3 bases not matched to a gene. This CDR3 reads CASSFQTSGETQYF. DNA for the CDR3: TGTGCCAGCAGTTTCCAGACTAGCGGGGAGACCCAGTACTTC.

This chain joins TRBV7-9 and TRBJ2-1, with 12 bases aligning to TRBD2. Germline V CDR1 and CDR2: SEHNR, FQNEAQ (reference sequence). This CDR3 comprises 16 residues. The V and J ends lost 5 bases and 4 bases, in that order; junction bases with no gene match: 6. CDR3 region: CASSRTGTSGYNEQFF. The CDR3, as DNA: TGTGCCAGCAGCAGGACCGGGACTAGCGGGTACAATGAGCAGTTCTTC.

This clone was detected a few times. J is TRBJ2-5 and V is TRBV11-2; weak D call: TRBD1 (6 bases). The CDR3 consists of 16 residues. Germline V gene sequence: CDR1 SGHAT, CDR2 FQNNGV. Deletions cut 1 base from V and 1 base from J, with 13 bases between. DNA for the CDR3: TGTGCCAGCAGCTTAGCATGGACAGCCATCCAAGAGACCCAGTACTTC. Its translation: CASSLAWTAIQETQYF.

V gene TRBV9 combines with J gene TRBJ2-2; TRBD2 might be the D (6 bases). Trimming left V 0 bases short and J 7 bases short, with 10 bases between. Per the germline V gene, CDR1 is SGDLS and CDR2 is YYNGEE. This CDR3 comprises 14 residues. The CDR3 loop reads CASSVDSSVGELFF. The CDR3 DNA follows: TGTGCCAGCAGCGTAGACTCTAGCGTCGGGGAGCTGTTTTTT.